These 7 T cell receptor beta chains came from one sample sequenced in a study of blood T cell repertoires in COVID-19. Produced via immunoSEQ multiplex PCR; TCRdb's table is partial and in-frame only. The sample comprises about 260,000 clones, 88% of which are singletons, and 3.1% rests with the top ten. The sample comprised PBMCs or T cells enriched from blood (not recorded which). These receptors were collected from a woman in her forties who had been exposed to COVID-19.

The chain links TRBV5-1 to TRBJ1-1; possibly TRBD1 for D (5 bases). In germline, CDR1 is SGHRS, CDR2 YFSETQ. V was shortened by 4 bases and J by 7 bases, with 17 bases between the two germline ends. CDR3 length: 14 residues. For the CDR3, the DNA is TGCGCCAGCAGCATTGGACACAAAGGTAATGAAGCTTTCTTT. This translates into CASSIGHKGNEAFF.

V is TRBV28 and J is TRBJ2-3; 9 nucleotides align to TRBD1. V dropped 8 bases and J dropped 0; count of bases not matched to a gene: 6. The CDR3 consists of 15 residues. Germline CDR1 and CDR2: MDHEN and SYDVKM. CDR3 bases: TGTGCCAGCGTTGGGGGACAGGGAAGCACAGATACGCAGTATTTT. Translation: CASVGGQGSTDTQYF.

This chain uses TRBV18 with TRBJ2-7; 9 nucleotides align to TRBD1. The V gene's germline CDR1 is KGHSH and CDR2 LQKENI. V was pared by 3 bases and J by 2 bases, with 2 bases of the junction left unmatched. CDR3 size: 14 residues. The CDR3 here is CASSPGQGPYEQYF. In DNA form, the CDR3 reads TGTGCCAGCTCACCGGGACAGGGACCCTACGAGCAGTACTTC.

The rearrangement joins TRBV11-3 to TRBJ2-1; TRBD2 matches 9 bases. This CDR3 is built from 15 residues. J gave up 9 bases and V 0 bases, and 6 bases lay outside the gene matches. Germline CDR1 reads SGHNT; CDR2 reads YENEEA. As DNA, the CDR3 is TGTGCCAGCAGCTTAGAGGGGACTAGCTTTACTGAGCAGTTCTTC. This encodes CASSLEGTSFTEQFF. Combining the CDR3 with reference TRBV11-3 and TRBJ2-1 gives the whole variable domain EAGVVQSPRYKIIEKKQPVAFWCNPISGHNTLYWYLQNLGQGPELLIRYENEEAVDDSQLPKDRFSAERLKGVDSTLKIQPAELGDSAVYLCASSLEGTSFTEQFFGPGTRLTVL.

This clone showed up just once. The genes are TRBV7-2 and TRBJ2-5, with D possibly matching TRBD1 (6 bases). In germline, CDR1 is SGHTA, CDR2 FQGNSA. The V gene lost 3 bases and the J gene lost 3 bases, with 8 bases spanning the gap. The CDR3 loop spans 13 amino acids. CDR3 bases: TGTGCCAGCAGCTTCTACAGGGAAGAGACCCAGTACTTC. Its protein product is CASSFYREETQYF.

V gene TRBV5-6 combines with J gene TRBJ2-7, with TRBD1 matching over 7 bases. The ends lost 2 bases at V and 5 bases at J; junction bases unmatched: 4. CDR1 SGHDT and CDR2 YYEEEE come from the germline V gene. The CDR3 loop spans 13 amino acids. Here the CDR3 DNA reads TGTGCCAGCAGCTTACAGGGGCCCAACGAGCAGTACGTC. Translating gives CASSLQGPNEQYV.

The chain combines TRBV5-5 with TRBJ1-2; D gene unclear. CDR1 is SGHKS, CDR2 YYEKEE, per germline (reference sequence). The V end was cut by 2 bases, the J end by 4 bases, with 9 bases between. The CDR3 is 13 amino acids. This CDR3 is CASSFADFYGYTF. As DNA, the CDR3 is TGTGCCAGCAGCTTTGCGGATTTCTATGGCTACACCTTC.